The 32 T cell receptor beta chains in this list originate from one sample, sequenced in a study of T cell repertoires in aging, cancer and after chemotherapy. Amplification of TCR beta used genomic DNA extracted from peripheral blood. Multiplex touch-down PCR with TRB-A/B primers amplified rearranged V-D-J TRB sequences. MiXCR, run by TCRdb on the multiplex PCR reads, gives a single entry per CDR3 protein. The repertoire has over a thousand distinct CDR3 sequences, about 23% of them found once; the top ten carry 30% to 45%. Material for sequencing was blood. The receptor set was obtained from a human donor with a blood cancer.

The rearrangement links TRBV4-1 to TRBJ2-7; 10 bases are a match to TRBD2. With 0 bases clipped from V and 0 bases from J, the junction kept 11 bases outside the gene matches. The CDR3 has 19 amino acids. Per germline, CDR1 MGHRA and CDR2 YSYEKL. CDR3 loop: CASSQDLPSGSLSSYEQYF. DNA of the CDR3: TGCGCCAGCAGCCAAGATTTGCCTAGCGGGAGTCTCAGCTCCTACGAGCAGTACTTC.

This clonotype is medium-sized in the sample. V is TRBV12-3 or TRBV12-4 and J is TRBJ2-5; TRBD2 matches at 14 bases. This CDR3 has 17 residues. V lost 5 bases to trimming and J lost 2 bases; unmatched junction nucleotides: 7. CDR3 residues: CASSPNRLAGGQETQYF. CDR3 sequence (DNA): TGTGCCAGCAGTCCTAACCGACTAGCGGGAGGGCAAGAGACCCAGTACTTC.

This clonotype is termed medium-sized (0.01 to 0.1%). The CDR3 sequence: CASSGAGGTHQPQHF. The DNA for the CDR3 is TGTGCCAGTAGTGGAGCAGGGGGGACTCATCAGCCCCAGCATTTT. The chain couples TRBV19 to TRBJ1-5; 7 bases agree with TRBD1. Germline V lookup: CDR1 LNHDA, CDR2 SQIVND (reference sequence). The junction had 9 bases not matched to a gene; V was cut back by 5 bases and J by 5 bases. This CDR3 spans 15 amino acids.

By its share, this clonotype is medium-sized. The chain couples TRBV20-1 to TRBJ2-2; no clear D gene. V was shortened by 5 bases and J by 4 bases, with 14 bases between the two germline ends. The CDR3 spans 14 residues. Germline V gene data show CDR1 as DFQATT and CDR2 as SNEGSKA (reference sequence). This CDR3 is CSAVEAALTGELFF. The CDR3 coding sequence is TGCAGTGCTGTTGAGGCTGCCCTCACCGGGGAGCTGTTTTTT.

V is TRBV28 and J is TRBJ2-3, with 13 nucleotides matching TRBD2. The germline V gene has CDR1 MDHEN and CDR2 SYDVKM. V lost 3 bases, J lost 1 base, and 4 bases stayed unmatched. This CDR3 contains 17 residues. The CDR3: CASSLGTSGIGTDTQYF. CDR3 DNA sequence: TGTGCCAGCAGTTTGGGGACTAGCGGGATAGGCACAGATACGCAGTATTTT.

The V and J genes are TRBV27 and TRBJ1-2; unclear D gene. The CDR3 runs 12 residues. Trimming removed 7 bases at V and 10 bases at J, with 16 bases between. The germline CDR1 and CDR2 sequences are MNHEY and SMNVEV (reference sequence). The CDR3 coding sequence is TGTGCCAGCAAGGCAGAAAACTATAACTACACCTTC. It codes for CASKAENYNYTF.

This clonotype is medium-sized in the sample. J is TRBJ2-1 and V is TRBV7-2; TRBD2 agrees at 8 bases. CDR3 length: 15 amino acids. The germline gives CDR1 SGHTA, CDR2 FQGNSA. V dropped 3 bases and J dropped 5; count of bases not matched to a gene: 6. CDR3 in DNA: TGTGCCAGCAGCTTCCTCGGGACTAGTCACAATGAGCAGTTCTTC. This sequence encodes CASSFLGTSHNEQFF. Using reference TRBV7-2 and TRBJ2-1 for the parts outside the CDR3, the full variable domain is GAGVSQSPSNKVTEKGKDVELRCDPISGHTALYWYRQSLGQGLEFLIYFQGNSAPDKSGLPSDRFSAERTGGSVSTLTIQRTQQEDSAVYLCASSFLGTSHNEQFFGPGTRLTVL.

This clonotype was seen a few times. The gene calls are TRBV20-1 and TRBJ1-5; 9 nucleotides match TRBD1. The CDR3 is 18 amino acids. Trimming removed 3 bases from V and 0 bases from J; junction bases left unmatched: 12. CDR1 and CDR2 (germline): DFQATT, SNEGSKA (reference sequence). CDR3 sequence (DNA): TGCAGTGCTAGCGGTCGGACAGGGGCGTCCGATAGCAATCAGCCCCAGCATTTT. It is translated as CSASGRTGASDSNQPQHF.

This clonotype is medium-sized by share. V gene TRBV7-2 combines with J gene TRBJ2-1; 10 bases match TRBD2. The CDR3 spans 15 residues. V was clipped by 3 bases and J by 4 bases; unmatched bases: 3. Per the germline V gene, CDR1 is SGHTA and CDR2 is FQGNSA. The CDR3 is CASSFKLAGYNEQFF. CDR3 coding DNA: TGTGCCAGCAGCTTCAAACTAGCGGGATACAATGAGCAGTTCTTC.

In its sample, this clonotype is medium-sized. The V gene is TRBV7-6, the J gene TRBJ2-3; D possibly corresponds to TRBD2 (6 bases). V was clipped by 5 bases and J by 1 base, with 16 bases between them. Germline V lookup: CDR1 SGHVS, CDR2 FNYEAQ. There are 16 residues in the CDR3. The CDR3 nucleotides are TGTGCCAGCAGCCCCCAGGGAGGCCTTCGCACAGATACGCAGTATTTT. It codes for CASSPQGGLRTDTQYF. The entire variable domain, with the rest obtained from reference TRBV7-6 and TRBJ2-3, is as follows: GAGVSQSPRYKVTKRGQDVALRCDPISGHVSLYWYRQALGQGPEFLTYFNYEAQQDKSGLPNDRFSAERPEGSISTLTIQRTEQRDSAMYRCASSPQGGLRTDTQYFGPGTRLTVL.

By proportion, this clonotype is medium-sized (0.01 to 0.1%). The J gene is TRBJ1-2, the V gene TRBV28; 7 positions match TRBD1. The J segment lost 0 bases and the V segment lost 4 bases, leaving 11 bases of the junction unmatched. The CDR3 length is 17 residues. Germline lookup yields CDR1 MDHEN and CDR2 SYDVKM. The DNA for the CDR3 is TGTGCCAGCAGTTCCCGACAGGGAATCCAACCTAACTATGGCTACACCTTC. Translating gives CASSSRQGIQPNYGYTF.

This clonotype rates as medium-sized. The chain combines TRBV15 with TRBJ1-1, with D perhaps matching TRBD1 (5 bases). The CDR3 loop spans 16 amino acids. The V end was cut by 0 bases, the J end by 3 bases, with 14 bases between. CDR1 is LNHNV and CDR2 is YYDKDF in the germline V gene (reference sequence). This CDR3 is CATSRDPGDGDTEAFF. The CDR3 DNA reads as TGTGCCACCAGCAGAGATCCGGGGGACGGTGACACTGAAGCTTTCTTT.

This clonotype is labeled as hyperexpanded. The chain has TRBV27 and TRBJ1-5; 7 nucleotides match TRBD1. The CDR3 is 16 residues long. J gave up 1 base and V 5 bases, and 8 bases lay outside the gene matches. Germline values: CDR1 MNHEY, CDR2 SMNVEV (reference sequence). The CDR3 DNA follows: TGTGCCAGCAGTGGTACAGGGGAAGGGAGCAATCAGCCCCAGCATTTT. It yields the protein CASSGTGEGSNQPQHF.

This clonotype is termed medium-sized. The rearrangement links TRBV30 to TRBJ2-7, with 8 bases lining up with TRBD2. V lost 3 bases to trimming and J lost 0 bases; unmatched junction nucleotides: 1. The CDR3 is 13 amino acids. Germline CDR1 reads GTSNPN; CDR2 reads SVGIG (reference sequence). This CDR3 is CAWRSGSSYEQYF. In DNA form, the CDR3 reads TGTGCCTGGAGAAGCGGGAGCTCCTACGAGCAGTACTTC.

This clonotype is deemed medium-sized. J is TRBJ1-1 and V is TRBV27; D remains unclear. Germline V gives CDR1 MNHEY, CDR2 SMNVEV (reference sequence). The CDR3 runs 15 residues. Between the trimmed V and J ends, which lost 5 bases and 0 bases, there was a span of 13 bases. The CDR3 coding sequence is TGTGCCAGCAGTATAGGAGCGGGCATGAACACTGAAGCTTTCTTT. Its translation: CASSIGAGMNTEAFF.

The CDR3 spells CSAPGRLAGNNEQFF. The CDR3, as DNA: TGCAGTGCCCCCGGCCGCCTAGCGGGGAACAATGAGCAGTTCTTC. The rearrangement links TRBV20-1 to TRBJ2-1, with TRBD2 matching over 9 bases. Germline V CDR1 and CDR2: DFQATT, SNEGSKA (reference sequence). The CDR3 length is 15 residues. Trimming cost V 6 bases and J 5 bases; bases outside gene matches: 11.

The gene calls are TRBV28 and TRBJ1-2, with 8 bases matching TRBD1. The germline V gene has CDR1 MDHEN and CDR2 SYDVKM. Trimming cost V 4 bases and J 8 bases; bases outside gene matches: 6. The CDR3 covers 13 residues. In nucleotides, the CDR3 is TGTGCCAGCAGTTCAGGGGGCGCGTACGGCTACACCTTC. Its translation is CASSSGGAYGYTF.

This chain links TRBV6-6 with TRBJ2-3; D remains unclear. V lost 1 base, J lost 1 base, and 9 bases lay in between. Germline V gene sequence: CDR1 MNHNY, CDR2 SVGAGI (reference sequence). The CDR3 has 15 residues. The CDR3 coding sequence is TGTGCCAGCAGTTACTGGGCCCTAGGCACAGATACGCAGTATTTT. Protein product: CASSYWALGTDTQYF.

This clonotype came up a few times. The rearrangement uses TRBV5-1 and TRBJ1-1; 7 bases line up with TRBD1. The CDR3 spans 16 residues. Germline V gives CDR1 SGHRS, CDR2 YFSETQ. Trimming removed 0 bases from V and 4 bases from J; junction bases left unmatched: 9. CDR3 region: CASSLGSTGSGTEAFF. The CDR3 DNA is TGCGCCAGCAGCTTGGGTTCGACAGGGTCGGGCACTGAAGCTTTCTTT.

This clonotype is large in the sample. The CDR3 region has the DNA TGTGCCAGCAGTTTGAAATCGGGGCTAATAGATACGCAGTATTTT. This sequence encodes CASSLKSGLIDTQYF. V is TRBV27 and J is TRBJ2-3, with D perhaps assigned TRBD1 or TRBD2 (5 bases each). Trimming removed 3 bases at V and 5 bases at J, with 15 bases between. CDR1 is MNHEY, CDR2 SMNVEV, per germline (reference sequence). This CDR3 region has 15 residues.

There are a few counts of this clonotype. This CDR3 is CAISDSAEAKNIQYF. CDR3 bases: TGTGCCATCAGTGACTCGGCAGAAGCCAAAAACATTCAGTACTTC. The chain is built from TRBV10-3 and TRBJ2-4, with D unclear. This CDR3 is 15 amino acids long. The germline V gene has CDR1 ENHRY and CDR2 SYGVKD. Trimming stripped 3 bases from V and 0 bases from J, with 9 bases between.

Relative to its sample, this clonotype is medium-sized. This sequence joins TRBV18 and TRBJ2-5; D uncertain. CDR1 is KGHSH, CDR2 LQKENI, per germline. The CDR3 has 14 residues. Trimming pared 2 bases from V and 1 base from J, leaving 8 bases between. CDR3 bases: TGTGCCAGCTCACCATATTATGCCCAAGAGACCCAGTACTTC. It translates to CASSPYYAQETQYF.

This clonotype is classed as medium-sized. The CDR3 loop is CASSPRAGVEGYTF. The CDR3 bases are TGTGCCAGCTCACCGCGGGCAGGGGTGGAGGGCTACACCTTC. The chain couples TRBV18 to TRBJ1-2, with a tentative D call TRBD1 (6 bases). The length of the CDR3 is 14 residues. The germline CDR1 and CDR2 sequences are KGHSH and LQKENI. V lost 3 bases and J 8 bases, leaving 16 bases between the germline ends. The entire variable domain, with the rest obtained from reference TRBV18 and TRBJ1-2, is as follows: NAGVMQNPRHLVRRRGQEARLRCSPMKGHSHVYWYRQLPEEGLKFMVYLQKENIIDESGMPKERFSAEFPKEGPSILRIQQVVRGDSAAYFCASSPRAGVEGYTFGSGTRLTVV.

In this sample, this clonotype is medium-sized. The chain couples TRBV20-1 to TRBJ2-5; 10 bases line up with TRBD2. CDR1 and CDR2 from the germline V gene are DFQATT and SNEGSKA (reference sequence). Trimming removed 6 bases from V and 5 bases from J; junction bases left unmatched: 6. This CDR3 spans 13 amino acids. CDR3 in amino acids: CSARWTSGETQYF. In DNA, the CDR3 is TGCAGTGCCCGGTGGACTAGCGGTGAGACCCAGTACTTC.

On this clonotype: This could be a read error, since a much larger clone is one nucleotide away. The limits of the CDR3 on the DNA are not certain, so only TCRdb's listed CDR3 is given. The CDR3 spells CISVPEDVDREAFF. This sequence joins TRBV7-5 and TRBJ1-1; the D call in the table, TRBD1, was not verified against the DNA. TRBV7-5 is a known pseudogene. The CDR3 is 14 residues long, ends included.

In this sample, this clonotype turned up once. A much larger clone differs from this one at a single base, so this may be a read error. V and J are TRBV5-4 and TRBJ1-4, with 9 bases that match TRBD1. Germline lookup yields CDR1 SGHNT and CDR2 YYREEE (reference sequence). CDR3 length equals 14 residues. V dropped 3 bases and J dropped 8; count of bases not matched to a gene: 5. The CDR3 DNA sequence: TGTGCCAGCAGCTATACAGGGGGCAGAGAAAAACTGTTTTTT. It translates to CASSYTGGREKLFF. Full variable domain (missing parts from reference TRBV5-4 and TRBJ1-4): ETGVTQSPTHLIKTRGQQVTLRCSSQSGHNTVSWYQQALGQGPQFIFQYYREEENGRGNFPPRFSGLQFPNYSSELNVNALELDDSALYLCASSYTGGREKLFFGSGTQLSVL.

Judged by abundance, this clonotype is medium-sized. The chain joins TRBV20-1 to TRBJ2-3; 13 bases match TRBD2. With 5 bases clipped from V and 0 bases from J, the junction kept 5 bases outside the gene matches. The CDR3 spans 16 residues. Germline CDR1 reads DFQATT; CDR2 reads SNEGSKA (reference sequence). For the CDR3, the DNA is TGCAGTGCTGACGGGACTAGCGGGGCCAGCACAGATACGCAGTATTTT. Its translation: CSADGTSGASTDTQYF.

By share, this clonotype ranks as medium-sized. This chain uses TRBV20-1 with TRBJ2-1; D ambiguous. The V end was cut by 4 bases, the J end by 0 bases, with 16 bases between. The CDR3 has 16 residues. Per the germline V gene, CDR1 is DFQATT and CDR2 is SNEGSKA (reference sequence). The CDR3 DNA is TGCAGTGCTATGCCGGTCAACATAAACTCCTACAATGAGCAGTTCTTC. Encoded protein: CSAMPVNINSYNEQFF.

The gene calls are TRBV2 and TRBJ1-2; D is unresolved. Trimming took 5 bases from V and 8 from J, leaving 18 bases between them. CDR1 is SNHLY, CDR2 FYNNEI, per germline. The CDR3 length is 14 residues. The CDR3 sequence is CASSPERAVGGYTF. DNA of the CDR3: TGTGCCAGCAGTCCTGAGAGGGCGGTCGGCGGCTACACCTTC.

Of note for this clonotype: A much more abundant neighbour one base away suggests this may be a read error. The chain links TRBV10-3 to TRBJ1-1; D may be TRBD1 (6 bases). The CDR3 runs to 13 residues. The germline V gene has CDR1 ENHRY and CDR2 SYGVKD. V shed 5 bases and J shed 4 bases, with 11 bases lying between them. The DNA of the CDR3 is TGTGCCATCAGTCTGGACAGTGGCACTGAAGCTTTCTTT. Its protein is CAISLDSGTEAFF.

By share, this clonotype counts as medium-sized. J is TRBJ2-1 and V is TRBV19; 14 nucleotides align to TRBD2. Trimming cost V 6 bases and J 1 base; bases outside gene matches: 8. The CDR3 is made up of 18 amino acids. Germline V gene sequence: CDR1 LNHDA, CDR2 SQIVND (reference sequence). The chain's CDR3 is CASSSGTSGSSSYNEQFF. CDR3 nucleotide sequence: TGTGCCAGTAGCTCCGGGACTAGCGGGAGCTCTTCCTACAATGAGCAGTTCTTC. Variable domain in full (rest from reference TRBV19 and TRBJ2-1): DGGITQSPKYLFRKEGQNVTLSCEQNLNHDAMYWYRQDPGQGLRLIYYSQIVNDFQKGDIAEGYSVSREKKESFPLTVTSAQKNPTAFYLCASSSGTSGSSSYNEQFFGPGTRLTVL.

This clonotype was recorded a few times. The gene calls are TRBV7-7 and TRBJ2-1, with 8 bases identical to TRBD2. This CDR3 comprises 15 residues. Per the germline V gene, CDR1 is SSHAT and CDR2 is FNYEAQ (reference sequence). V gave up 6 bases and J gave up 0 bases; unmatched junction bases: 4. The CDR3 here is CASSQSGSSYNEQFF. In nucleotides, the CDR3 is TGTGCCAGCAGTCAGAGCGGGAGCTCCTACAATGAGCAGTTCTTC.